This entry lists 21 T cell receptor beta chains sequenced from one sample in a study of CD8 T cells in Susac syndrome. Random hexamers served to reverse transcribe roughly 0.45 to 1 ug RNA. TCRdb re-called the immunoSEQ multiplex PCR reads with MiXCR, one entry per CDR3 protein. The sample lists 180,000 or so distinct CDR3 sequences; roughly 95% were seen once. The sample taken for sequencing was CD4+ T cells from PBMCs. The receptor source for this set is a human donor with multiple sclerosis.

The chain recombines TRBV12-3 or TRBV12-4 with TRBJ1-5; 9 nucleotides agree with TRBD1. V lost 6 bases, J lost 6 bases, and 6 bases stayed unmatched. This CDR3 is 14 amino acids long. The CDR3 bases are TGTGCCAGCAGAATCGGGACAGGGAGTCAGCCCCAGCATTTT. Its translation is CASRIGTGSQPQHF.

The chain joins TRBV14 to TRBJ2-1; a weak D match, TRBD1 (6 bases). V lost 3 bases, J lost 10 bases, and 13 bases lay in between. Germline lookup yields CDR1 SGHDN and CDR2 FVKESK. The length of the CDR3 is 13 residues. As DNA, the CDR3 is TGTGCCAGCAGCCAGTACCGGGACACCGAGCAGTTCTTC. Translation: CASSQYRDTEQFF. The full variable domain, its missing parts supplied by reference TRBV14 and TRBJ2-1, is EAGVTQFPSHSVIEKGQTVTLRCDPISGHDNLYWYRRVMGKEIKFLLHFVKESKQDESGMPNNRFLAERTGGTYSTLKVQPAELEDSGVYFCASSQYRDTEQFFGPGTRLTVL.

The chain joins TRBV4-3 to TRBJ1-2; a possible D gene is TRBD1 (5 bases). V gave up 0 bases and J gave up 7 bases, with 15 bases separating them. This CDR3 region has 15 residues. CDR1 is LGHNA, CDR2 YSLEER, per germline. The CDR3, as DNA: TGCGCCAGCAGCCAAGACCTACGGCAGGGTGTTGGCTACACCTTC. It encodes CASSQDLRQGVGYTF.

The chain couples TRBV18 to TRBJ1-4; TRBD1 is a possible D gene (5 bases). The V end lost 0 bases, the J end lost 6 bases, and 8 bases lay between the germline ends. The germline CDR1 and CDR2 sequences are KGHSH and LQKENI. This CDR3 has 14 amino acids. CDR3 loop: CASSPPGDDEKLFF. Written as DNA, the CDR3 is TGTGCCAGCTCACCACCAGGGGACGATGAAAAACTGTTTTTT.

The chain combines TRBV29-1 with TRBJ1-2; D uncertain. CDR3 length: 13 amino acids. Trimming shortened V by 5 bases and J by 5 bases, and 15 bases separated the two germline ends. Germline-derived CDR1 and CDR2 are SQVTM and ANQGSEA. The CDR3 sequence is CSVRPREGYGYTF. CDR3 DNA sequence: TGCAGCGTTCGGCCGCGGGAAGGATATGGCTACACCTTC.

The chain has TRBV4-2 and TRBJ2-5, with D uncertain. CDR1 and CDR2 from the germline V gene are LGHNA and YNFKEQ. V was trimmed by 3 bases and J by 5 bases, leaving 13 bases between them. CDR3 length: 14 amino acids. CDR3 region: CASSQSPHGETQYF. The DNA for the CDR3 is TGTGCCAGCAGCCAGAGCCCCCACGGGGAGACCCAGTACTTC.

The chain combines TRBV20-1 with TRBJ1-1; 7 bases fit TRBD1. The CDR3 is 14 amino acids. The trim removed 4 bases at V and 1 base at J, leaving 6 bases unmatched. Germline lookup yields CDR1 DFQATT and CDR2 SNEGSKA (reference sequence). CDR3 bases: TGCAGTGCTATAGGGGGCGCGGGGAACACTGAAGCTTTCTTT. Protein: CSAIGGAGNTEAFF.

The genes are TRBV3-1 and TRBJ2-7; D is uncertain. The germline V gene encodes CDR1 LGHDT and CDR2 YNNKEL (reference sequence). V was cut by 1 base and J by 5 bases, with 12 bases left in between. This CDR3 is 14 amino acids long. The CDR3, as DNA: TGTGCCAGCAGCCAAGCTGGGCTAGACCACGAGCAGTACTTC. Its protein product is CASSQAGLDHEQYF.

The chain links TRBV20-1 to TRBJ2-1; maybe TRBD1 (6 bases). CDR1 and CDR2 (germline): DFQATT, SNEGSKA (reference sequence). There are 13 residues in the CDR3. The V end was cut by 4 bases, the J end by 5 bases, with 12 bases between. The CDR3 reads CSATGALHNEQFF. CDR3 DNA sequence: TGCAGTGCTACAGGGGCCCTACACAATGAGCAGTTCTTC.

The V call is TRBV20-1, the J call TRBJ2-7; 7 bases align to TRBD1. Per the germline V gene, CDR1 is DFQATT and CDR2 is SNEGSKA (reference sequence). The CDR3 extends over 15 amino acids. V lost 4 bases to trimming and J lost 4 bases; unmatched junction nucleotides: 13. In DNA form, the CDR3 reads TGCAGTGCTATCAATCCGGGACAGCGAGCATACGAGCAGTACTTC. It encodes CSAINPGQRAYEQYF.

V is TRBV20-1 and J is TRBJ2-7; D is uncertain. This CDR3 has 14 amino acids. V shed 6 bases and J shed 5 bases, with 20 bases lying between them. Germline CDR1 and CDR2: DFQATT and SNEGSKA (reference sequence). The CDR3: CSAKTPKTPDEQYF. The CDR3, as DNA: TGCAGTGCGAAAACTCCCAAAACCCCCGACGAGCAGTACTTC.

This chain connects TRBV30 to TRBJ1-5; D is unclear. The CDR3 is made up of 16 amino acids. Germline CDR1 GTSNPN, CDR2 SVGIG (reference sequence). The V end was cut by 3 bases, the J end by 4 bases, with 19 bases between. Written as DNA, the CDR3 is TGTGCCTGGAGGGAATCCTACGGGGTTTCTAATCAGCCCCAGCATTTT. It is translated as CAWRESYGVSNQPQHF.

The genes are TRBV5-1 and TRBJ1-6, with TRBD1 as a possible D gene (5 bases). CDR1 SGHRS and CDR2 YFSETQ come from the germline V gene. The CDR3 runs to 14 residues. V lost 3 bases and J lost 8, with 12 bases in between. The CDR3 here is CASSSRGDDSPLHF. CDR3 sequence (DNA): TGCGCCAGCAGCTCCCGGGGGGACGATTCACCCCTCCACTTT.

V is TRBV23-1 and J is TRBJ1-2; possible D gene TRBD1, 5 bases. TRBV23-1 is noted as an ORF with a role that remains uncertain. Between the trimmed V and J ends, which lost 0 bases and 2 bases, there was a span of 10 bases. The CDR3 spans 15 residues. The CDR3 sequence is CASSQSSRGNYGYTF. CDR3 bases: TGCGCCAGCAGTCAATCGTCTCGGGGGAACTATGGCTACACCTTC.

The CDR3 loop is CSAYTDRVETQYF. Here the CDR3 DNA reads TGCAGTGCTTATACGGACAGGGTCGAGACCCAGTACTTC. The rearrangement uses TRBV20-1 and TRBJ2-5; 8 nucleotides align to TRBD1. Germline CDR1 and CDR2: DFQATT and SNEGSKA (reference sequence). The CDR3 is made up of 13 amino acids. V trimming: 5 bases; J trimming: 5 bases; junction bases outside the gene matches: 7.

CDR3 in amino acids: CASSFKRNTEAFF. CDR3 DNA: TGCGCCAGCAGCTTTAAGAGGAACACTGAAGCTTTCTTT. This chain joins TRBV5-1 and TRBJ1-1; no firm D call. Between the trimmed V and J ends, which lost 2 bases and 1 base, there was a span of 6 bases. The CDR3 totals 13 residues. CDR1 SGHRS and CDR2 YFSETQ come from the germline V gene.

The J gene is TRBJ2-1, the V gene TRBV3-1; no clear D. Germline CDR1 reads LGHDT; CDR2 reads YNNKEL (reference sequence). The CDR3 covers 15 residues. The V end was cut by 4 bases, the J end by 8 bases, with 18 bases between. This CDR3 reads CASSRQVISGDEQFF. For the CDR3, the DNA is TGTGCCAGCAGCCGCCAGGTTATATCGGGCGATGAGCAGTTCTTC.

The V call is TRBV20-1, the J call TRBJ1-2, with D perhaps matching TRBD1 (6 bases). Germline CDR1 DFQATT, CDR2 SNEGSKA (reference sequence). This CDR3 comprises 12 residues. V was pared by 3 bases and J by 8 bases, with 13 bases between. As DNA, the CDR3 is TGCAGTGCTAGGAACAGGGCGCGAGGCTACACCTTC. Residues: CSARNRARGYTF.

The chain couples TRBV27 to TRBJ1-5; D ambiguous. This CDR3 is 12 amino acids long. Germline lookup yields CDR1 MNHEY and CDR2 SMNVEV (reference sequence). V was shortened by 8 bases and J by 1 base, with 6 bases between the two germline ends. This CDR3 reads CASPESNQPQHF. CDR3 nucleotides: TGTGCCAGCCCCGAAAGCAATCAGCCCCAGCATTTT.

This sequence joins TRBV9 and TRBJ2-5, with 9 bases aligning to TRBD2. CDR3 length: 16 residues. The V and J ends lost 5 bases and 4 bases, in that order; junction bases with no gene match: 12. Germline assignment: CDR1 SGDLS and CDR2 YYNGEE. This CDR3 is CASSGGGASLRETQYF. The CDR3 region has the DNA TGTGCCAGCAGTGGCGGGGGGGCCTCTTTAAGAGAGACCCAGTACTTC.

The V and J genes are TRBV30 and TRBJ2-6; a weak D match, TRBD2 (6 bases). Trimming took off 2 bases at V and 0 bases at J, with 8 bases between the two ends. The germline V gene encodes CDR1 GTSNPN and CDR2 SVGIG (reference sequence). This CDR3 is 15 amino acids long. Written as DNA, the CDR3 is TGTGCCTGGAGTCAGGGACTCTCTGGGGCCAACGTCCTGACTTTC. Encoded protein: CAWSQGLSGANVLTF.